This passage covers 30 T cell receptor beta chains from one sample sequenced in a study of T cells in Graves' hyperthyroidism and ophthalmopathy. There were TCR beta CDR3 regions amplified from RNA transcripts. A set of HTBI primers served as the primers for a first-round RT-PCR of the TCR CDR3. Each CDR3 protein gets one entry after TCRdb re-called the multiplex PCR reads with MiXCR. Of around 400,000 distinct CDR3 sequences listed, roughly an eighth are singletons. The sample consisted of blood. The receptors derive from a woman under 30 with Graves' hyperthyroidism.

Ten or more counts support this clonotype. V usage is TRBV20-1 and J usage is TRBJ2-1, with 10 bases that match TRBD2. J gave up 0 bases and V 5 bases, and 16 bases lay outside the gene matches. The length of the CDR3 is 19 residues. Germline CDR1 and CDR2: DFQATT and SNEGSKA (reference sequence). CDR3 amino acids: CSALSPGLAAYYSYNEQFF. DNA of the CDR3: TGCAGTGCTCTAAGTCCTGGACTAGCGGCGTACTACTCCTACAATGAGCAGTTCTTC.

The table lists this clonotype with a few counts. V and J are TRBV28 and TRBJ2-1; 7 bases align to TRBD2. The germline gives CDR1 MDHEN, CDR2 SYDVKM. The junction had 14 bases not matched to a gene; V was cut back by 4 bases and J by 8 bases. The CDR3 sequence is 16 residues long. CDR3 nucleotides: TGTGCCAGCAGTTCGCCTGGGCGCGGGAGTATCTATGAGCAGTTCTTC. It specifies CASSSPGRGSIYEQFF.

The chain links TRBV7-2 to TRBJ2-5; tentatively, D is TRBD1 or TRBD2 (7 bases each). V lost 5 bases, J lost 5 bases, and 24 bases lay in between. The CDR3 sequence is 17 residues long. In germline, CDR1 is SGHTA, CDR2 FQGNSA. This CDR3 reads CASSLGGGGSFSETQYF. The CDR3 DNA sequence: TGTGCCAGCAGCCTAGGGGGCGGCGGGAGTTTTTCCGAGACCCAGTACTTC.

This CDR3 is CASRTGALMNTEAFF. The CDR3 region has the DNA TGTGCCAGTAGGACCGGGGCCCTAATGAACACTGAAGCTTTCTTT. The V gene is TRBV19, the J gene TRBJ1-1; D is possibly TRBD1 (5 bases). Germline lookup yields CDR1 LNHDA and CDR2 SQIVND (reference sequence). The V end was cut by 6 bases, the J end by 0 bases, with 14 bases between. CDR3 length: 15 residues.

This chain's CDR3 is CSGLDSSGANVLTF. Written as DNA, the CDR3 is TGCAGCGGCCTAGACAGCTCTGGGGCCAACGTCCTGACTTTC. V gene TRBV29-1 combines with J gene TRBJ2-6, with TRBD1 as a possible D gene (5 bases). This CDR3 is 14 amino acids long. V was cut by 7 bases and J by 0 bases, with 10 bases left in between. Germline loops: CDR1 SQVTM, CDR2 ANQGSEA.

V and J are TRBV18 and TRBJ2-7; possible D gene TRBD2, 5 bases. The V and J ends lost 0 bases and 6 bases respectively, with 9 bases between them. The germline CDR1 and CDR2 sequences are KGHSH and LQKENI. The CDR3 is 13 residues long. The CDR3 DNA is TGTGCCAGCTCACCACCGGAGGCTCTCGAGCAGTACTTC. Its protein product is CASSPPEALEQYF.

This clonotype was picked up many times. The chain links TRBV2 to TRBJ2-1, with 12 positions matching TRBD2. Trimming removed 6 bases from V and 3 bases from J; junction bases left unmatched: 3. This CDR3 is 15 amino acids long. Germline V CDR1 and CDR2: SNHLY, FYNNEI. CDR3 protein: CASRSTSGSYNEQFF. The CDR3, as DNA: TGTGCCAGCAGATCGACTAGCGGGAGCTACAATGAGCAGTTCTTC.

The table lists this clonotype with a few counts. The V call is TRBV4-1, the J call TRBJ1-1; maybe TRBD1 (6 bases). Germline assignment: CDR1 MGHRA and CDR2 YSYEKL. V dropped 2 bases and J dropped 1 base, with 17 bases sitting between them. CDR3 length: 17 amino acids. CDR3 in DNA: TGCGCCAGCAGCCAATTCGAGGGGGGAATCCGGAACACTGAAGCTTTCTTT. As protein: CASSQFEGGIRNTEAFF.

In its sample, this clonotype was seen many times. J is TRBJ1-4 and V is TRBV28; 10 bases agree with TRBD1. Per the germline V gene, CDR1 is MDHEN and CDR2 is SYDVKM. V lost 8 bases, J lost 3 bases, and 12 bases stayed unmatched. The CDR3 loop spans 17 amino acids. The CDR3 here is CASGLPGQGLANEKLFF. DNA for the CDR3: TGTGCCAGCGGCCTTCCGGGACAGGGGTTAGCTAATGAAAAACTGTTTTTT.

The table lists this clonotype with a few counts. V usage is TRBV7-3 and J usage is TRBJ2-1, with D possibly TRBD2 on 6 matching bases. Germline assignment: CDR1 SGHTA and CDR2 FQGTGA. Trimming left V 4 bases short and J 9 bases short, with 7 bases between. The CDR3 totals 11 residues. For the CDR3, the DNA is TGTGCCAGCAGCTCCGGGGGTGAGCAGTTCTTC. This sequence encodes CASSSGGEQFF.

This clonotype has more than one count but fewer than ten. The chain carries TRBV9 and TRBJ2-3; 14 bases agree with TRBD2. V was clipped by 1 base and J by 5 bases; unmatched bases: 3. Germline lookup yields CDR1 SGDLS and CDR2 YYNGEE. The CDR3 consists of 16 residues. Written as DNA, the CDR3 is TGTGCCAGCAGCGTAAGGGGACTAGCGGGAGTAGATACGCAGTATTTT. Translated, it gives CASSVRGLAGVDTQYF. The full variable domain, rest sourced from reference TRBV9 and TRBJ2-3, is DSGVTQTPKHLITATGQRVTLRCSPRSGDLSVYWYQQSLDQGLQFLIQYYNGEERAKGNILERFSAQQFPDLHSELNLSSLELGDSALYFCASSVRGLAGVDTQYFGPGTRLTVL.

The rearrangement uses TRBV3-1 and TRBJ1-2; no clear D. Germline CDR1 and CDR2: LGHDT and YNNKEL (reference sequence). Trimming took off 4 bases at V and 5 bases at J, with 11 bases between the two ends. CDR3 length: 13 amino acids. The CDR3 DNA reads as TGTGCCAGCAGCCCGACGGATTCTTATGGCTACACCTTC. Translating gives CASSPTDSYGYTF.

This clonotype was detected a few times. The genes are TRBV25-1 and TRBJ1-1; 8 bases fit TRBD1. Trimming took 7 bases from V and 5 from J; bases not matched to a gene: 6. Per germline, CDR1 MGHDK and CDR2 SYGVNS. This CDR3 is built from 13 residues. CDR3 in amino acids: CASTGGAGTEAFF. The DNA of the CDR3 is TGTGCCAGCACAGGGGGCGCGGGGACTGAAGCTTTCTTT. The full variable domain, its missing parts supplied by reference TRBV25-1 and TRBJ1-1, is EADIYQTPRYLVIGTGKKITLECSQTMGHDKMYWYQQDPGMELHLIHYSYGVNSTEKGDLSSESTVSRIRTEHFPLTLESARPSHTSQYLCASTGGAGTEAFFGQGTRLTVV.

This clonotype was counted between two and nine times. J is TRBJ1-4 and V is TRBV11-2, with D possibly TRBD1 on 6 matching bases. Germline V gives CDR1 SGHAT, CDR2 FQNNGV. Trimming pared 4 bases from V and 5 bases from J, leaving 14 bases between. The CDR3 has 15 residues. CDR3 nucleotide sequence: TGTGCCAGCAGCTCCTTGACAGGTGTGAATGAAAAACTGTTTTTT. It yields the protein CASSSLTGVNEKLFF.

This clonotype has ten or more counts. The chain uses TRBV27 and TRBJ2-3; the match to TRBD2 covers 12 bases. Germline-derived CDR1 and CDR2 are MNHEY and SMNVEV (reference sequence). The CDR3 has 17 amino acids. Trimming at V came to 7 bases and at J to 0 bases, leaving 8 bases not matched to a gene. CDR3 sequence reads: CASTKLAGGRSTDTQYF. Here the CDR3 DNA reads TGTGCCAGCACAAAACTAGCGGGGGGACGAAGCACAGATACGCAGTATTTT.

In its sample, this clonotype was seen many times. The chain combines TRBV6-1 with TRBJ1-3; 12 bases fit TRBD1. Trimming removed 6 bases from V and 2 bases from J; junction bases left unmatched: 8. The germline V gene has CDR1 MNHNS and CDR2 SASEGT. This CDR3 comprises 17 residues. The CDR3 DNA reads as TGTGCCAGCAGCGACCGGGACAGGGGGCTGGCTGGAAACACCATATATTTT. Its protein product is CASSDRDRGLAGNTIYF.

In this sample, this clonotype turned up a few times. The chain couples TRBV20-1 to TRBJ2-1, with D unclear. The CDR3 has 15 residues. Germline-derived CDR1 and CDR2 are DFQATT and SNEGSKA (reference sequence). V shed 1 base and J shed 0 bases, with 10 bases lying between them. The CDR3: CSARAGRSSYNEQFF. The CDR3 region has the DNA TGCAGTGCTAGAGCGGGTAGAAGCTCCTACAATGAGCAGTTCTTC.

V and J are TRBV7-9 and TRBJ2-1; no definite D call. The CDR3 runs 9 residues. V lost 5 bases and J lost 10, with 3 bases in between. Germline-derived CDR1 and CDR2 are SEHNR and FQNEAQ (reference sequence). The CDR3 loop is CASSHEQFF. The CDR3 DNA is TGTGCCAGCAGCCACGAGCAGTTCTTC.

This clonotype was seen ten or more times. CDR3 amino acids: CASSSLRLAGNSYEQYF. Here the CDR3 DNA reads TGTGCCAGCAGTTCCCTTAGACTGGCGGGGAATTCCTACGAGCAGTACTTC. This chain uses TRBV28 with TRBJ2-7, with a tentative D call TRBD2 (6 bases). Germline assignment: CDR1 MDHEN and CDR2 SYDVKM. The CDR3 covers 17 residues. The V gene lost 4 bases and the J gene lost 1 base, with 20 bases spanning the gap.

This clonotype was counted at least ten times. J is TRBJ1-1 and V is TRBV7-2; D is undetermined. This CDR3 spans 13 amino acids. Trimming removed 0 bases from V and 3 bases from J, with 5 bases in between. Germline CDR1 is SGHTA and CDR2 is FQGNSA. CDR3 loop: CASSLAKHTEAFF. CDR3 DNA sequence: TGTGCCAGCAGCTTAGCAAAACACACTGAAGCTTTCTTT.

Many counts were recorded for this clonotype. The chain carries TRBV18 and TRBJ2-4, with TRBD1 matching 8 bases. The V and J ends lost 1 base and 8 bases, in that order; junction bases with no gene match: 4. Germline V gene sequence: CDR1 KGHSH, CDR2 LQKENI. This CDR3 region has 14 residues. In DNA, the CDR3 is TGTGCCAGCTCACCACGGACAGGGAAGGACATTCAGTACTTC. This gives the protein CASSPRTGKDIQYF.

On this clonotype: A much more abundant neighbour one base away suggests this may be a read error. The genes are TRBV28 and TRBJ2-5, with 9 bases identical to TRBD1. Germline-derived CDR1 and CDR2 are MDHEN and SYDVKM. This CDR3 comprises 19 residues. J was trimmed by 1 base and V by 5 bases; bases with no gene match: 17. The CDR3 DNA reads TGTGCCAGCAGTGATCCGCCCTGGATGACAGGGGGACTCCAAGAGACCCAGTACTTC. This translates into CASSDPPWMTGGLQETQYF.

This clonotype was seen ten or more times. J is TRBJ2-1 and V is TRBV28; D possibly corresponds to TRBD1 (6 bases). Germline CDR1 reads MDHEN; CDR2 reads SYDVKM. V was cut by 5 bases and J by 6 bases, with 17 bases left in between. CDR3 length: 15 residues. This chain's CDR3 is CASSPGTIEFNEQFF. CDR3 in DNA: TGTGCCAGCAGTCCCGGGACAATTGAGTTCAATGAGCAGTTCTTC.

The CDR3 DNA sequence: TGCGCCAGCAGCCAAGGGACAGGGTCCAACACCGGGGAGCTGTTTTTT. Its protein product is CASSQGTGSNTGELFF. The chain employs TRBV4-3 and TRBJ2-2, with 8 bases that match TRBD1. The germline V gene has CDR1 LGHNA and CDR2 YSLEER. Unmatched junction bases numbered 3, after V lost 1 base and J lost 2 bases. This CDR3 spans 16 amino acids.

This clonotype was recorded many times. J is TRBJ2-1 and V is TRBV6-5, with D unresolved. The germline V gene has CDR1 MNHEY and CDR2 SVGAGI. V was trimmed by 0 bases and J by 3 bases, leaving 3 bases between them. The CDR3 loop spans 13 amino acids. This CDR3 reads CASSYSHYNEQFF. The CDR3 DNA reads as TGTGCCAGCAGTTACTCCCACTACAATGAGCAGTTCTTC.

This clonotype has a handful of counts. This chain uses TRBV29-1 with TRBJ2-7; D could derive from TRBD1 or TRBD2 (5 bases each). The germline gives CDR1 SQVTM, CDR2 ANQGSEA. V lost 5 bases and J lost 7, with 12 bases in between. This CDR3 spans 11 amino acids. The CDR3: CSVYEGREQYF. CDR3 nucleotides: TGCAGCGTTTATGAGGGGCGGGAGCAGTACTTC.

This clonotype was seen at least ten times. The chain has TRBV9 and TRBJ1-5, with D tentatively TRBD1 (6 bases). Per germline, CDR1 SGDLS and CDR2 YYNGEE. V was cut by 4 bases and J by 4 bases, with 15 bases left in between. The CDR3 consists of 15 residues. The CDR3 loop is CASSTRTVRNQPQHF. DNA for the CDR3: TGTGCCAGCAGCACTCGGACAGTAAGGAATCAGCCCCAGCATTTT.

This clonotype has at least ten counts. The rearrangement uses TRBV28 and TRBJ1-2; perhaps TRBD1 as D (6 bases). This CDR3 contains 14 residues. V dropped 3 bases and J dropped 3 bases, with 11 bases sitting between them. Germline CDR1 MDHEN, CDR2 SYDVKM. CDR3 DNA sequence: TGTGCCAGCAGTTTGGGGGGCAGTTACTATGGCTACACCTTC. This translates into CASSLGGSYYGYTF.

This chain connects TRBV7-9 to TRBJ2-2, with 11 bases lining up with TRBD2. The CDR3 extends over 21 amino acids. J was trimmed by 2 bases and V by 5 bases; bases with no gene match: 19. CDR1 is SEHNR and CDR2 is FQNEAQ in the germline V gene (reference sequence). CDR3 amino acids: CASSPIIAGGPNYLNTGELFF. The CDR3 nucleotides are TGTGCCAGCAGCCCAATAATAGCGGGAGGGCCGAACTACCTAAACACCGGGGAGCTGTTTTTT.

This clonotype was counted many times. V usage is TRBV9 and J usage is TRBJ2-7; 12 nucleotides agree with TRBD2. V lost 0 bases to trimming and J lost 5 bases; unmatched junction nucleotides: 6. This CDR3 comprises 16 residues. Germline V CDR1 and CDR2: SGDLS, YYNGEE. The CDR3 spells CASSVGLAGAVDEQYF. For the CDR3, the DNA is TGTGCCAGCAGCGTAGGACTAGCGGGAGCGGTTGACGAGCAGTACTTC.